This entry concerns a single T cell receptor beta chain. Generated by immunoSEQ multiplex PCR, the TCRdb table keeps only in-frame clones and is missing some. The table records around 76,000 clones, roughly 88% of them present only once. These data come from a study of identifying expanded T cells in peripheral blood. During the collection period, no donor immune events like infections were recorded. The source material was blood. The receptor was derived from a person aged 18-70 years in good health.

CDR3 residues: CASSYARTGTALNEQFF. CDR3 coding DNA: TGTGCCAGCTCTTACGCGCGAACCGGGACAGCACTCAATGAGCAGTTCTTC. The V and J genes are TRBV18 and TRBJ2-1, with 7 bases matching TRBD1. Per the germline V gene, CDR1 is KGHSH and CDR2 is LQKENI. The CDR3 extends over 17 amino acids. Trimming cost V 6 bases and J 6 bases; bases outside gene matches: 17.